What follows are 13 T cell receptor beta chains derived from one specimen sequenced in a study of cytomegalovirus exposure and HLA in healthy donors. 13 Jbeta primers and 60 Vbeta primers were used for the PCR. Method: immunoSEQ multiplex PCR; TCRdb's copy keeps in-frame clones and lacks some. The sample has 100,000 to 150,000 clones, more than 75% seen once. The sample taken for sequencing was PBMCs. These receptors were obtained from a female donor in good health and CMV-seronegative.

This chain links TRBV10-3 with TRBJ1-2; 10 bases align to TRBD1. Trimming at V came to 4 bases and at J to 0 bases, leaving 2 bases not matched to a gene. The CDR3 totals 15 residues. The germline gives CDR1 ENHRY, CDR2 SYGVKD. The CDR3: CAISGDRGANYGYTF. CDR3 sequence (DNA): TGTGCCATCAGTGGGGACAGGGGAGCTAACTATGGCTACACCTTC.

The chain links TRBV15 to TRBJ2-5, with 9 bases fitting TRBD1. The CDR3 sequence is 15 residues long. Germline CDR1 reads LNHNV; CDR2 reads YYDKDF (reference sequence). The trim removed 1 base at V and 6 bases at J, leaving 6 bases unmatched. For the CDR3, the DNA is TGTGCCACCAGCAGAGGGGGGGACAGGGTGAAGACCCAGTACTTC. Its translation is CATSRGGDRVKTQYF.

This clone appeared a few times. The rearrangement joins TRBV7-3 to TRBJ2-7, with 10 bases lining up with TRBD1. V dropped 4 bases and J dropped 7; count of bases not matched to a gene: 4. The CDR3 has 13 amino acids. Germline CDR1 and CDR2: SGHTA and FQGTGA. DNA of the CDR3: TGTGCCAGCAGCTGGGACAGGGGCGGTGAGCAGTACTTC. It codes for CASSWDRGGEQYF.

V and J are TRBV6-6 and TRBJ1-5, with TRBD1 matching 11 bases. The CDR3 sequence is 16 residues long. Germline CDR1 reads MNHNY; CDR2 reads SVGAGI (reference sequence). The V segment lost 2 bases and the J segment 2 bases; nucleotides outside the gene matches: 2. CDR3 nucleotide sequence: TGTGCCAGCAGTTACCCGGGACAGGGGGGCAATCAGCCCCAGCATTTT. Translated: CASSYPGQGGNQPQHF.

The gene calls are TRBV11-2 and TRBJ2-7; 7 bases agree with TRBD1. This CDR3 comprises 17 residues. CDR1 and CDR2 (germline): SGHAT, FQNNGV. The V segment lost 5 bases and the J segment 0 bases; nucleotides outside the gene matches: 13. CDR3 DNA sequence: TGTGCCAGCAGCCCCTTGAACAGGGGAAGCAGCTCCTACGAGCAGTACTTC. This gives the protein CASSPLNRGSSSYEQYF.

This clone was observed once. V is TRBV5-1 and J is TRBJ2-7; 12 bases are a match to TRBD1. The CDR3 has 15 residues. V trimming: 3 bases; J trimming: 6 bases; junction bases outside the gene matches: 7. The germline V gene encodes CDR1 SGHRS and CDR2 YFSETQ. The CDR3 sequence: CASSYTGTGGGEQYF. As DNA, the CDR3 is TGCGCCAGCAGCTACACCGGGACAGGGGGCGGCGAGCAGTACTTC.

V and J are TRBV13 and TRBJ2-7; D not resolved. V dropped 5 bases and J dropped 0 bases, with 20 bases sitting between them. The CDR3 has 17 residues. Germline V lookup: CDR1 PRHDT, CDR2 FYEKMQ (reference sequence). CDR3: CASSPPLGPRSSYEQYF. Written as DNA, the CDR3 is TGTGCCAGCAGCCCTCCTCTAGGCCCGCGAAGCTCCTACGAGCAGTACTTC.

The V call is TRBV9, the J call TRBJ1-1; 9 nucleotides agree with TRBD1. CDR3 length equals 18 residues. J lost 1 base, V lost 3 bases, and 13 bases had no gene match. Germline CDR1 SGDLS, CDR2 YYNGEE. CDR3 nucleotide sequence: TGTGCCAGCAGCGCAGGACAGGGGAGGGGGCGGGCGAACACTGAAGCTTTCTTT. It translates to CASSAGQGRGRANTEAFF.

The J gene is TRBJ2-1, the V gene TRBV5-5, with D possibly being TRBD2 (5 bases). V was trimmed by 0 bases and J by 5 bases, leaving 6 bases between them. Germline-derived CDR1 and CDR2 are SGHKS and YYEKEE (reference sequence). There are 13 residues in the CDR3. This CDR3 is CASSLERDNEQFF. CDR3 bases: TGTGCCAGCAGCTTGGAGAGGGACAATGAGCAGTTCTTC. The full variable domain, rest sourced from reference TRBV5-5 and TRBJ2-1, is DAGVTQSPTHLIKTRGQQVTLRCSPISGHKSVSWYQQVLGQGPQFIFQYYEKEERGRGNFPDRFSARQFPNYSSELNVNALLLGDSALYLCASSLERDNEQFFGPGTRLTVL.

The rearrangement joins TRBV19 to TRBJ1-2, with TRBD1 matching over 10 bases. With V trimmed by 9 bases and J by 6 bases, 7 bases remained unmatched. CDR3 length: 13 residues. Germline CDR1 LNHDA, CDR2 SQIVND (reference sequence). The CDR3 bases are TGTGCCAGCAAGGGACAGGGGCTCGATGGCTACACCTTC. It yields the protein CASKGQGLDGYTF.

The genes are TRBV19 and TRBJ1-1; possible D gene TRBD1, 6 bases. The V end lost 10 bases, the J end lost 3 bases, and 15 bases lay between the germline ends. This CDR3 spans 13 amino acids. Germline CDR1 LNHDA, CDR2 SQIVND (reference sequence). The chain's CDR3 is CATGGGADTEAFF. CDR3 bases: TGTGCCACCGGAGGGGGGGCGGACACTGAAGCTTTCTTT.

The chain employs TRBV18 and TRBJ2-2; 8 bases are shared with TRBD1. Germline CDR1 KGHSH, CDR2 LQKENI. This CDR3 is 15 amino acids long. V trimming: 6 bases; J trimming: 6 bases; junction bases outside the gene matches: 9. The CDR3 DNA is TGTGCCAGCTCGCGCAACCAGGGGGCGGCCGGGGAGCTGTTTTTT. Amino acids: CASSRNQGAAGELFF.

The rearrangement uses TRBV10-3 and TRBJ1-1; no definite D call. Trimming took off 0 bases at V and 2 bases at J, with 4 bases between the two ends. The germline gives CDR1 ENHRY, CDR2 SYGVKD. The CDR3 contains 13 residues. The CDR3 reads CAISESRNTEAFF. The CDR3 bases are TGTGCCATCAGTGAGTCGCGAAACACTGAAGCTTTCTTT.